Listed below are T cell receptor beta chains from one sample, sequenced in a study of early T cells in non-severe SARS-CoV-2 infection. TCRdb itself ran the 5' RACE reads through MiXCR, one entry per CDR3 protein. The sample holds about 77,000 distinct CDR3 sequences, roughly 9.6% seen once. The sample taken for sequencing was whole blood. These receptors all stem from an adult who was a healthcare worker with PCR-confirmed SARS-CoV-2 infection or an uninfected control (not recorded which). Each CDR3 is given with its conserved first and last residue. The D gene is left open where the match is weak. Rows may omit the clone size; those that give it use once, few, many or a size class.

abundance,j_gene,v_gene,d_gene,CDR3aa,CDR3nt
many,TRBJ2-3,TRBV7-3,.,CASSLNSWQGAFTQYF,TGTGCCAGCAGCTTAAACTCTTGGCAGGGTGCGTTTACGCAGTATTTT
.,TRBJ1-2,TRBV21-1,.,CASSADRVPIYGYTF,TGTGCCAGCAGCGCGGACAGGGTCCCAATCTATGGCTACACCTTC
.,TRBJ2-7,TRBV7-9,.,CASSTGSYEQYF,TGTGCCAGCAGCACCGGCTCCTACGAGCAGTACTTC
few,TRBJ2-7,TRBV20-1,TRBD2,CSARGTTGEGPYEQYF,TGCAGTGCTAGAGGGACGACTGGGGAGGGCCCCTACGAGCAGTACTTC
few,TRBJ2-1,TRBV27,.,CASSFGDGRNEQFF,TGTGCCAGCAGTTTCGGGGATGGGCGGAATGAGCAGTTCTTC
many,TRBJ2-1,TRBV2,.,CASNLGPEQFF,TGTGCCAGCAATCTGGGACCAGAGCAGTTCTTC
few,TRBJ1-6,TRBV5-1,.,CASSLGTVSDSPLHF,TGCGCCAGCAGCTTGGGGACAGTCTCGGATTCACCCCTCCACTTT
few,TRBJ1-6,TRBV20-1,.,CSAGDGSYNSPLHF,TGCAGTGCAGGGGACGGGTCCTATAATTCACCCCTCCACTTT
.,TRBJ1-1,TRBV30,TRBD1,CASQGVNTEAFF,TGTGCCTCACAGGGGGTGAACACTGAAGCTTTCTTT
many,TRBJ1-4,TRBV28,.,CASSHQGTNEKLFF,TGTGCCAGCAGCCACCAGGGAACTAATGAAAAACTGTTTTTT
many,TRBJ2-2,TRBV11-3,.,CASSTTPTGELFF,TGTGCCAGCAGTACGACACCGACCGGGGAGCTGTTTTTT
many,TRBJ1-5,TRBV20-1,TRBD1,CSARGQGALNQPQHF,TGCAGTGCTAGGGGACAGGGGGCCCTAAATCAGCCCCAGCATTTT
.,TRBJ2-7,TRBV12-3/TRBV12-4,.,CASTRGAYEQYF,TGTGCCAGCACTCGGGGAGCGTACGAGCAGTACTTC
many,TRBJ1-3,TRBV11-2,.,CASSAGSVSGNTIYF,TGTGCCAGCAGCGCCGGTTCGGTCTCTGGAAACACCATATATTTT
.,TRBJ1-5,TRBV11-3,.,CASSFGAGKHSNQPQHF,TGTGCCAGCAGCTTCGGAGCAGGGAAGCATAGCAATCAGCCCCAGCATTTT
many,TRBJ2-1,TRBV5-1,TRBD2,CASSSGAGMYNEQFF,TGCGCCAGCAGCTCAGGAGCGGGAATGTACAATGAGCAGTTCTTC
many,TRBJ2-3,TRBV28,.,CASSFVRADTQYF,TGTGCCAGCAGTTTCGTGCGGGCAGATACGCAGTATTTT
few,TRBJ1-6,TRBV3-1,.,CASSQLLGRGLGSPLHF,TGTGCCAGCAGCCAACTCTTGGGCAGGGGCTTAGGTTCACCCCTCCACTTT
many,TRBJ2-7,TRBV6-5,TRBD2,CASSYNLPGLAGEQYF,TGTGCCAGCAGTTACAATTTACCGGGACTAGCGGGAGAGCAGTACTTC
few,TRBJ1-4,TRBV9,TRBD1,CASSPSLGQGVEKLFF,TGTGCCAGCAGCCCCTCGTTGGGACAGGGTGTTGAAAAACTGTTTTTT
many,TRBJ2-3,TRBV7-2,TRBD2,CASSLASGSTDTQYF,TGTGCCAGCAGCTTAGCTAGCGGGAGCACAGATACGCAGTATTTT
many,TRBJ2-1,TRBV7-3,TRBD2,CASSSRPGLGAHEQFF,TGTGCCAGCAGCTCCAGGCCGGGACTAGGGGCCCATGAGCAGTTCTTC
few,TRBJ2-3,TRBV7-8,.,CASSRDLGRDTQYF,TGTGCCAGCAGCCGGGACCTCGGTCGGGATACGCAGTATTTT
.,TRBJ2-3,TRBV9,TRBD2,CASSPKAGRGTDTQYF,TGTGCCAGCAGCCCAAAGGCCGGGAGGGGCACAGATACGCAGTATTTT
few,TRBJ1-2,TRBV28,TRBD1,CASSWDRGNSGYTF,TGTGCCAGCAGCTGGGACAGGGGAAACTCCGGCTACACCTTC
.,TRBJ2-3,TRBV7-9,TRBD2,CASSPLSGGSPDTQYF,TGTGCCAGCAGCCCCCTCTCGGGCGGGAGTCCAGATACGCAGTATTTT
many,TRBJ2-3,TRBV6-5,.,CASSFNYGDTQYF,TGTGCCAGCAGTTTCAATTATGGGGATACGCAGTATTTT
.,TRBJ2-5,TRBV15,TRBD2,CATSRGLAGQETQYF,TGTGCCACCAGCAGAGGACTAGCGGGACAAGAGACCCAGTACTTC
few,TRBJ2-4,TRBV2,.,CASMGHLKDLQGLNIQYF,TGTGCCAGCATGGGTCATCTCAAGGACCTCCAGGGCCTAAACATTCAGTACTTC
.,TRBJ2-3,TRBV7-6,TRBD2,CASSSGTSGGASTDTQYF,TGTGCCAGCAGCTCCGGGACTAGCGGAGGGGCTAGCACAGATACGCAGTATTTT
.,TRBJ1-1,TRBV28,TRBD1,CASSLRGPRPEAFF,TGTGCCAGCAGTTTAAGGGGGCCCCGCCCCGAAGCTTTCTTT
few,TRBJ2-1,TRBV2,TRBD2,CARTGGTSGNEQFF,TGTGCCAGAACTGGCGGGACTAGCGGGAATGAGCAGTTCTTC
many,TRBJ2-2,TRBV11-2,.,CASSPRRPGDPTGELFF,TGTGCCAGCAGCCCACGGCGTCCAGGGGATCCCACCGGGGAGCTGTTTTTT
few,TRBJ1-3,TRBV28,.,CASSFSVPGNTIYF,TGTGCCAGCAGTTTCTCGGTCCCTGGAAACACCATATATTTT
.,TRBJ1-5,TRBV19,.,CASNDGQPQHF,TGTGCCAGCAACGACGGACAGCCCCAGCATTTT
many,TRBJ1-1,TRBV20-1,.,CSAINTSGREAFF,TGCAGTGCTATTAATACCAGCGGCCGTGAAGCTTTCTTT
few,TRBJ1-6,TRBV2,.,CASSATGGSYNSPLHF,TGTGCCAGCAGTGCGACGGGGGGGTCCTATAATTCACCCCTCCACTTT
.,TRBJ2-1,TRBV5-1,.,CASSLGATNEQFF,TGCGCCAGCAGCTTGGGGGCCACAAATGAGCAGTTCTTC
many,TRBJ1-1,TRBV11-3,TRBD1,CASSSDGTAEAFF,TGTGCCAGCAGCTCCGACGGGACAGCTGAAGCTTTCTTT
many,TRBJ2-7,TRBV5-1,.,CASSLLGYYEQYF,TGCGCCAGCAGCTTGCTGGGGTACTACGAGCAGTACTTC
many,TRBJ2-2,TRBV5-1,TRBD2,CASSRGLWDTGELFF,TGCGCCAGCAGCCGGGGACTATGGGACACCGGGGAGCTGTTTTTT
.,TRBJ2-5,TRBV14,.,CASSHGRQETQYF,TGTGCCAGCAGCCACGGGCGCCAAGAGACCCAGTACTTC
many,TRBJ2-7,TRBV27,TRBD1,CASSLSRTGIPYEQYF,TGTGCCAGCAGTTTGTCCCGGACAGGCATACCCTACGAGCAGTACTTC
.,TRBJ1-6,TRBV5-4,TRBD1,CASSLAVQGKYSPLHF,TGTGCCAGCAGCTTGGCCGTACAGGGGAAGTACTCACCCCTCCACTTT
many,TRBJ2-7,TRBV27,.,CASSSIPGSRAYEQYF,TGTGCCAGCAGTTCCATACCGGGATCTAGGGCATACGAGCAGTACTTC
many,TRBJ2-2,TRBV5-1,.,CASSLEPTGELFF,TGCGCCAGCAGCTTGGAACCCACCGGGGAGCTGTTTTTT
many,TRBJ1-5,TRBV2,.,CASSEENQPQHF,TGTGCCAGCAGTGAAGAGAATCAGCCCCAGCATTTT
many,TRBJ2-1,TRBV6-2/TRBV6-3,.,CASSSDWGEQFF,TGTGCCAGCAGCTCCGACTGGGGTGAGCAGTTCTTC
.,TRBJ2-7,TRBV6-2/TRBV6-3,.,CASLPGPRTYYEQYF,TGTGCCAGTCTCCCCGGCCCCCGGACATACTACGAGCAGTACTTC
.,TRBJ1-2,TRBV20-1,.,CSALSTQNGDGYTF,TGCAGTGCCCTCTCGACCCAAAACGGAGATGGCTACACCTTC
many,TRBJ2-2,TRBV28,TRBD1,CAGGQSRNTGELFF,TGTGCCGGGGGACAGTCGCGAAACACCGGGGAGCTGTTTTTT
many,TRBJ2-7,TRBV20-1,TRBD2,CSAGLSGSGGEQYF,TGCAGTGCAGGACTTAGCGGGAGCGGTGGCGAGCAGTACTTC
many,TRBJ1-6,TRBV3-1,TRBD1,CASSQGTGNSPLHF,TGTGCCAGCAGCCAAGGGACAGGAAATTCACCCCTCCACTTT
few,TRBJ2-7,TRBV12-3/TRBV12-4,.,CASSPSATDYEQYF,TGTGCCAGCAGCCCCTCAGCGACGGACTACGAGCAGTACTTC
many,TRBJ2-3,TRBV5-5,.,CASSPSGVGLGTDTQYF,TGTGCCAGCAGCCCTTCTGGCGTTGGGCTTGGCACAGATACGCAGTATTTT
many,TRBJ2-1,TRBV10-3,TRBD2,CAISESTSGSGEQFF,TGTGCCATCAGTGAGTCGACTAGCGGGAGTGGTGAGCAGTTCTTC
many,TRBJ1-2,TRBV27,.,CASSFEGNYGYTF,TGTGCCAGCAGTTTCGAGGGAAACTATGGCTACACCTTC
few,TRBJ2-6,TRBV7-3,.,CASSLLPASGANVLTF,TGTGCCAGCAGCTTACTACCCGCCTCTGGGGCCAACGTCCTGACTTTC
many,TRBJ2-5,TRBV3-1,TRBD2,CASRRERVETQYF,TGTGCCAGCAGGCGGGAGAGAGTGGAGACCCAGTACTTC